A single sample gave rise to the 8 T cell receptor beta chains below, sequenced in a study of cytomegalovirus exposure and HLA in healthy donors. The PCR employed 60 Vbeta primers together with 13 Jbeta primers. Profiling relied on immunoSEQ multiplex PCR, and the TCRdb table lists in-frame clones only, not all of them. Seen here are about 170,000 clones, approximately 81% observed once, and the top ten hold about 2%. Sequenced material: PBMCs. These receptors all come from a man aged 18 to 29 in good health and CMV-seropositive.

The chain couples TRBV7-9 to TRBJ2-7, with 8 bases matching TRBD1. V was pared by 1 base and J by 3 bases, with 8 bases of the junction left unmatched. The CDR3 is made up of 16 amino acids. Germline V gives CDR1 SEHNR, CDR2 FQNEAQ (reference sequence). CDR3 amino acids: CASSLDGLQGDYEQYF. The CDR3 DNA is TGTGCCAGCAGCTTAGATGGGTTACAGGGGGACTACGAGCAGTACTTC.

This clone was seen more than once but under ten times. The CDR3 region has the DNA TGCGCCAGCAGCCAAGCAACTAGCGGGGGTTACAATGAGCAGTTCTTC. It encodes CASSQATSGGYNEQFF. This chain links TRBV4-3 with TRBJ2-1, with TRBD2 identical over 11 bases. The V and J ends lost 1 base and 4 bases, in that order; junction bases with no gene match: 3. Germline CDR1 LGHNA, CDR2 YSLEER. The length of the CDR3 is 16 residues.

The chain recombines TRBV4-1 with TRBJ2-7, with D perhaps matching TRBD1 (6 bases). CDR1 and CDR2 (germline): MGHRA, YSYEKL. CDR3 size: 15 residues. The V end lost 0 bases, the J end lost 7 bases, and 16 bases lay between the germline ends. DNA of the CDR3: TGCGCCAGCAGCCAAGAAGAGTACAGGGTAGGGGAGCAGTACTTC. This gives the protein CASSQEEYRVGEQYF.

V and J are TRBV2 and TRBJ2-1; D is possibly TRBD2 (5 bases). The germline V and J ends were trimmed by 4 bases and 0 bases, with 13 bases remaining between them. Germline CDR1 is SNHLY and CDR2 is FYNNEI. The length of the CDR3 is 16 residues. CDR3 protein: CASSGSAGSSYNEQFF. In nucleotides, the CDR3 is TGTGCCAGCAGTGGGTCGGCGGGCAGCTCCTACAATGAGCAGTTCTTC.

Comments on this clone: This sample also contains other DNA sequences that code for the same CDR3. The chain is built from TRBV20-1 and TRBJ2-3; a weak D match, TRBD2 (5 bases). Germline lookup yields CDR1 DFQATT and CDR2 SNEGSKA (reference sequence). This CDR3 spans 11 amino acids. V gave up 4 bases and J gave up 6 bases, with 8 bases separating them. This CDR3 reads CSATPGDTQYF. CDR3 bases: TGCAGTGCTACCCCGGGGGATACGCAGTATTTT.

The chain combines TRBV7-3 with TRBJ2-7, with 11 bases identical to TRBD1. Losses at the gene ends were 3 bases for V and 4 bases for J; bases not matched to a gene: 2. The germline V gene encodes CDR1 SGHTA and CDR2 FQGTGA. This CDR3 contains 14 residues. The CDR3 DNA is TGTGCCAGCAGCTTGGGACAGGGGGGTTACGAGCAGTACTTC. It yields the protein CASSLGQGGYEQYF.

As to this clone: A much larger clone sits a single nucleotide away, making a read error possible. The same CDR3 can be traced to other DNA sequences in this sample. The chain couples TRBV4-1 to TRBJ1-1, with D unresolved. The CDR3 length is 14 residues. Trimming left V 0 bases short and J 1 base short, with 6 bases between. Germline CDR1 reads MGHRA; CDR2 reads YSYEKL. CDR3 sequence reads: CASSQDAGNTEAFF. CDR3 in DNA: TGCGCCAGCAGCCAAGATGCGGGGAACACTGAAGCTTTCTTT.

The chain employs TRBV5-8 and TRBJ1-1; tentative D call: TRBD1 (5 bases). The V gene lost 4 bases and the J gene lost 0 bases, with 10 bases spanning the gap. Germline CDR1 SGHTS, CDR2 YDEGEE. This CDR3 has 14 amino acids. DNA for the CDR3: TGTGCCAGCAGCCAACCGACAGTGAACACTGAAGCTTTCTTT. This encodes CASSQPTVNTEAFF. Drawing the rest from reference TRBV5-8 and TRBJ1-1, the complete variable domain is EAGVTQSPTHLIKTRGQQATLRCSPISGHTSVYWYQQALGLGLQFLLWYDEGEERNRGNFPPRFSGRQFPNYSSELNVNALELEDSALYLCASSQPTVNTEAFFGQGTRLTVV.